The source of this TCR beta chain is a study of T cell repertoires in cytomegalovirus infection. Many counts were recorded for this clonotype. Its antigen remains unknown. The CDR3 spans 14 residues. Per the germline V gene, CDR1 is SGHTA and CDR2 is FQGNSA. With 7 bases removed from V and 0 bases from J, the gap between germline ends came to 12 bases. TCRdb reprocessed the reads with MiXCR, giving one entry per CDR3 protein. The data contain approximately 110,000 distinct CDR3 sequences, 9.5% to 13% of them singletons. Regarding the study as a whole: The cumulative frequency of public TCR beta families distinguished individuals who carried CMV together with the relevant HLA.

V usage is TRBV7-2 and J usage is TRBJ1-1; D call uncertain. This receptor was obtained from a human donor in good health (CMV status not recorded). Some clones in this sample may be carry-over from other donors' samples. Sequenced sample: PBMCs, sequenced either directly or after in vitro stimulation (not recorded which). CDR3 sequence: CASKPSGLNTEAFF. CDR3 in DNA: TGTGCCAGCAAGCCGTCCGGTTTGAACACTGAAGCTTTCTTT.